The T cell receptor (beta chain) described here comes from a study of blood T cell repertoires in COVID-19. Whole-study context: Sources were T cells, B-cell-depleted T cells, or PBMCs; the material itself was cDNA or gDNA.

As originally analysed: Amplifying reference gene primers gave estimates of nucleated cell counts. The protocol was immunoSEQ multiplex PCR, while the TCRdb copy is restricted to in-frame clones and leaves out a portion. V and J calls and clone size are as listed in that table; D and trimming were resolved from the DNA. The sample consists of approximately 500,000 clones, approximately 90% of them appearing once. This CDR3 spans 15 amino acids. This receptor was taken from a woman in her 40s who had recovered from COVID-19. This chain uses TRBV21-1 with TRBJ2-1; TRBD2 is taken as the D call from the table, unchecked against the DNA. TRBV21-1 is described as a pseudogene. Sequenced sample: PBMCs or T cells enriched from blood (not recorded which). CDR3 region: CASSIQREQYNEQFF. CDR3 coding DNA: TGTGCCAGCAGCATTCAGCGGGAACAGTACAATGAGCAGTTCTTC.